One sample yielded the 11 T cell receptor beta chains listed below, sequenced in a study of regulatory T cells in long-lasting Graves disease (dated by TCRdb to the early 2020s). In the paper's terms, the time point label means: newly diagnosed GD, antithyroid drugs for less than 3 months. RNA was extracted from PBMCs in TRIzol for both TCR sequencing and RNA sequencing. The library was prepared using multiplex PCR. Sequencing was carried out with an Illumina HiSeq 4000. TCR beta libraries were built with iRepertoire HTBI primers and Arm-PCR amplification of CDR3 regions. TCRdb reran the public reads through fastp at Q25 and MiXCR, keeping productive beta chains. One record per CDR3 amino acid sequence lists the most common genes and DNA. Here the sample has 440,000 or so distinct CDR3 sequences; about 16% occur a single time. In total, the top ten clones hold roughly a sixth of the sample. The data were also submitted as part of a second study, on T cells in Graves' hyperthyroidism and ophthalmopathy.

The sample here was peripheral blood mononuclear cells (PBMCs), taken at new diagnosis, from a patient treated with antithyroid drugs. The receptors come from a woman between 25 and 40 years old with Graves disease. Donor details come from another sample of the same person, matched by shared clones.

This clonotype was detected many times. This chain uses TRBV20-1 with TRBJ1-2, with D maybe TRBD1 (5 bases). Per germline, CDR1 DFQATT and CDR2 SNEGSKA (reference sequence). The germline V and J ends were trimmed by 2 bases and 4 bases, with 8 bases remaining between them. The CDR3 loop spans 12 amino acids. The CDR3 spells CSARWGVYGYTF. The DNA for the CDR3 is TGCAGTGCTAGATGGGGGGTCTATGGCTACACCTTC.

The rearrangement links TRBV11-3 to TRBJ2-7; 9 nucleotides align to TRBD2. The CDR3 has 17 amino acids. V lost 1 base, J lost 5 bases, and 12 bases stayed unmatched. Per the germline V gene, CDR1 is SGHNT and CDR2 is YENEEA. For the CDR3, the DNA is TGTGCCAGCAGCTTAGTTGGCGGGAGGGCCTGGTTCAACGAGCAGTACTTC. Its protein product is CASSLVGGRAWFNEQYF.

Note on this clonotype: A much bigger clone sits one base away, suggesting this may be a read error. The chain has TRBV29-1 and TRBJ2-7, with D perhaps TRBD1 or TRBD2 (5 bases each). Trimming took off 7 bases at V and 3 bases at J, with 13 bases between the two ends. Per the germline V gene, CDR1 is SQVTM and CDR2 is ANQGSEA. The CDR3 covers 12 residues. The DNA of the CDR3 is TGCAGCGGCATCCGGGACGGCTACGAGCAGTACTTC. Its protein is CSGIRDGYEQYF.

This sequence joins TRBV6-2 or TRBV6-3 and TRBJ2-7; D may correspond to TRBD1 or TRBD2 (6 bases each). In germline, CDR1 is MNHEY, CDR2 SVGEGT. The V and J ends lost 6 bases and 2 bases respectively, with 20 bases between them. This CDR3 has 16 residues. The CDR3 coding sequence is TGTGCCAGCAGGGCACGGGCAGGAGGGGGGACCTACGAGCAGTACTTC. As protein: CASRARAGGGTYEQYF.

In this sample, this clonotype turned up many times. The chain carries TRBV6-2 or TRBV6-3 and TRBJ2-7; D uncertain. CDR1 and CDR2 from the germline V gene are MNHEY and SVGEGT. The germline V and J ends were trimmed by 2 bases and 0 bases, with 8 bases remaining between them. The CDR3 length is 14 residues. The CDR3 bases are TGTGCCAGCAGTTACGTCCAAGACTCCTACGAGCAGTACTTC. As protein: CASSYVQDSYEQYF.

This clonotype was detected many times. The rearrangement joins TRBV27 to TRBJ1-6; D call uncertain. Trimming took off 7 bases at V and 6 bases at J, with 13 bases between the two ends. The germline V gene has CDR1 MNHEY and CDR2 SMNVEV (reference sequence). CDR3 length equals 14 residues. The CDR3: CASTLRGINSPLHF. CDR3 sequence (DNA): TGTGCCAGCACTCTCCGGGGTATTAATTCACCCCTCCACTTT.

This clonotype was seen only a few times. The chain uses TRBV19 and TRBJ1-5; 8 bases map to TRBD1. The V gene end was trimmed by 4 bases and the J gene end by 3 bases; junction bases not matched to a gene: 5. The CDR3 runs 15 residues. Germline V gives CDR1 LNHDA, CDR2 SQIVND (reference sequence). In DNA form, the CDR3 reads TGTGCCAGTAGTACCCTGGACAGGGACAATCAGCCCCAGCATTTT. It is translated as CASSTLDRDNQPQHF.

The chain recombines TRBV12-3 or TRBV12-4 with TRBJ2-1; TRBD2 matches 11 bases. With V trimmed by 5 bases and J by 15 bases, 9 bases remained unmatched. This CDR3 comprises 13 residues. DNA for the CDR3: TGTGCCAGCAGTCCCCGACTAGCGGGACCCCCGTTCTTC. The encoded protein is CASSPRLAGPPFF.

V and J are TRBV13 and TRBJ2-7; D might be TRBD1 (6 bases). V shed 0 bases and J shed 4 bases, with 10 bases lying between them. This CDR3 has 14 amino acids. The germline CDR1 and CDR2 sequences are PRHDT and FYEKMQ (reference sequence). The CDR3 spells CASSLGRQAYEQYF. The CDR3, as DNA: TGTGCCAGCAGCTTAGGACGACAGGCATACGAGCAGTACTTC.

This clonotype occurred many times. The chain couples TRBV4-1 to TRBJ1-1; 8 bases line up with TRBD1. In germline, CDR1 is MGHRA, CDR2 YSYEKL. The V and J ends lost 7 bases and 1 base, in that order; junction bases with no gene match: 11. This CDR3 contains 16 residues. The DNA for the CDR3 is TGCGCCAGCACGATGGGGCAGGGGGCGACGAACACTGAAGCTTTCTTT. Translating gives CASTMGQGATNTEAFF.

This clonotype appeared many times. The chain uses TRBV11-2 and TRBJ2-3, with 13 bases fitting TRBD2. Germline CDR1 and CDR2: SGHAT and FQNNGV. J lost 4 bases, V lost 1 base, and 5 bases had no gene match. The CDR3 is made up of 17 amino acids. The CDR3 sequence: CASSLGGGLAGSDTQYF. CDR3 DNA sequence: TGTGCCAGCAGCTTAGGAGGGGGACTAGCGGGATCAGATACGCAGTATTTT. The full variable domain, with the rest looked up from reference TRBV11-2 and TRBJ2-3, is EAGVAQSPRYKIIEKRQSVAFWCNPISGHATLYWYQQILGQGPKLLIQFQNNGVVDDSQLPKDRFSAERLKGVDSTLKIQPAKLEDSAVYLCASSLGGGLAGSDTQYFGPGTRLTVL.